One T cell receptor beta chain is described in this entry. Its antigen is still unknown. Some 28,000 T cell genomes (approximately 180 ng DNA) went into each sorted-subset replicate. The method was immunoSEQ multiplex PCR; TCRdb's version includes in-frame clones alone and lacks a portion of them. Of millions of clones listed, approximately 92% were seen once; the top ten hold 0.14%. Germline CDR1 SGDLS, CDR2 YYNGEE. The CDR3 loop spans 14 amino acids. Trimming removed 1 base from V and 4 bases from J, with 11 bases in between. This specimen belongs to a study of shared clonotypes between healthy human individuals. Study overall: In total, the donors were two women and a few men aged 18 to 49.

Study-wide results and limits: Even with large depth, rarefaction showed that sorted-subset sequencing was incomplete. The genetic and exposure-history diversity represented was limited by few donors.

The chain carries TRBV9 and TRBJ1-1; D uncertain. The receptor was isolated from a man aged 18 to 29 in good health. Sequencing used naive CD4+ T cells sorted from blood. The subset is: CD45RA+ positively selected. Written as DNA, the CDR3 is TGTGCCAGCAGCGTAAGTAGCCAGTTCACTGAAGCTTTCTTT. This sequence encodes CASSVSSQFTEAFF.